This T cell receptor beta chain came from a study of blood T cell repertoires in COVID-19. J gave up 4 bases and V 9 bases, and 14 bases lay outside the gene matches. The CDR3 sequence is 15 residues long. In germline, CDR1 is ENHRY, CDR2 SYGVKD. Authors' data handling: Scientists estimated how many nucleated cells there were by amplifying reference gene primers. Here immunoSEQ multiplex PCR was the method, and the copy in TCRdb shows in-frame clones only, minus some. The DNA gave D and trimming, while V, J and clone size come from that table. The repertoire holds 340,000 or so clones, with about nine tenths as singletons.

The sequence was collected from a man aged 50 or older with active or convalescent COVID-19. The sample was peripheral blood. This chain links TRBV10-3 with TRBJ2-5, with 7 bases aligning to TRBD2. The CDR3 DNA reads TGTGCCATTTCGGTCCGAGGGGAGGGCGGAGAGACCCAGTACTTC. Translation gives CAISVRGEGGETQYF.